Shown below are 23 T cell receptor beta chains from a single sample sequenced in a study of blood T cells in healthy people across ages. The authors ran a second PCR of about 6 to 11 cycles using a sample-barcoded 5' primer and a J-beta primer mix. TCRdb reprocessed the 5' RACE reads with MiXCR, giving one entry per CDR3 protein. The table includes approximately 810,000 distinct CDR3 sequences, more than 25% detected once. The specimen sequenced was blood. Source of these receptors: an elderly woman in good health.

The chain couples TRBV6-5 to TRBJ2-2, with 10 bases identical to TRBD2. Germline V gene lookup returns CDR1 MNHEY and CDR2 SVGAGI. This CDR3 spans 16 amino acids. V shed 2 bases, J shed 6 bases, and the junction held 6 bases outside the gene matches. The CDR3 here is CASSYPVAGGPGELFF. CDR3 coding DNA: TGTGCCAGCAGTTACCCGGTAGCGGGGGGCCCCGGGGAGCTGTTTTTT.

The chain combines TRBV12-3 or TRBV12-4 with TRBJ1-3, with D possibly TRBD1 on 5 matching bases. This CDR3 is built from 15 residues. Trimming shortened V by 3 bases and J by 2 bases, and 11 bases separated the two germline ends. DNA of the CDR3: TGTGCCAGCAGTTTCTCCCGGACACCTGGAAACACCATATATTTT. It yields the protein CASSFSRTPGNTIYF.

In this sample, this clonotype turned up many times. V and J are TRBV12-5 and TRBJ2-7; maybe TRBD1 (6 bases). This CDR3 contains 12 residues. V dropped 3 bases and J dropped 7 bases, with 10 bases sitting between them. Germline V gene sequence: CDR1 LGHNT, CDR2 FRNRAP. The CDR3 DNA reads TGTGCTAGTGGTTTAGGGGGAGTTGAGCAGTACTTC. It translates to CASGLGGVEQYF.

The rearrangement uses TRBV19 and TRBJ2-1; D unresolved. V shed 5 bases and J shed 7 bases, with 9 bases lying between them. Germline V lookup: CDR1 LNHDA, CDR2 SQIVND (reference sequence). The CDR3 is 12 residues long. The CDR3 DNA is TGTGCCAGTAGTCGGATAGATAATGAGCAGTTCTTC. The encoded protein is CASSRIDNEQFF.

The rearrangement joins TRBV28 to TRBJ2-5; D possibly corresponds to TRBD2 (6 bases). CDR3 length equals 16 residues. Trimming shortened V by 8 bases and J by 2 bases, and 21 bases separated the two germline ends. The germline gives CDR1 MDHEN, CDR2 SYDVKM. The DNA of the CDR3 is TGTGCCAGCGGCTCCACGGGTTGGCGGGGACAAGAGACCCAGTACTTC. Translation gives CASGSTGWRGQETQYF.

On this clonotype itself: At one of its ends the junction is not consistent with the germline gene, which may arise from a read error. The V and J genes are TRBV11-2 and TRBJ2-2; D is perhaps TRBD2 (5 bases). The CDR3 contains 14 residues. Germline V gives CDR1 SGHAT, CDR2 FQNNGV. The CDR3 region has the DNA TGTGCCGGCAGATGGGCCGCGGGCACCGGGGAGCTGTTTTTT. It codes for CAGRWAAGTGELFF.

This clonotype occurred many times. A clone one base away is much larger, so this may be a read error. V gene TRBV27 combines with J gene TRBJ1-2, with D possibly TRBD1 on 5 matching bases. Germline V CDR1 and CDR2: MNHEY, SMNVEV (reference sequence). The V end was cut by 4 bases, the J end by 7 bases, with 13 bases between. The length of the CDR3 is 13 residues. The CDR3 here is CASSSLRGGGYTF. For the CDR3, the DNA is TGTGCCAGCAGTTCATTGCGGGGGGGTGGCTACACCTTC.

Concerning this clonotype itself: A much larger clone lies one base from this, so it may be a read error. The V and J genes are TRBV6-4 and TRBJ2-1, with D possibly being TRBD1 (6 bases). There are 13 residues in the CDR3. The germline V gene has CDR1 MRHNA and CDR2 SNTAGT. V was cut by 4 bases and J by 8 bases, with 12 bases left in between. In DNA form, the CDR3 reads TGTGCCAGCAGTGTAAAACAGGGTGATGAGCAGTTCTTC. Translated, it gives CASSVKQGDEQFF.

With regard to this clonotype: A read error may explain this, as a much larger clone is one base away. V usage is TRBV10-3 and J usage is TRBJ2-5; TRBD1 aligns across 9 bases. J lost 5 bases, V lost 11 bases, and 9 bases had no gene match. The CDR3 has 13 amino acids. Germline CDR1 and CDR2: ENHRY and SYGVKD. As DNA, the CDR3 is TGTGCCTTCCCGGGACAGGGCCGGGAGACCCAGTACTTC. It translates to CAFPGQGRETQYF.

The chain recombines TRBV29-1 with TRBJ2-3, with D uncertain. CDR1 is SQVTM and CDR2 is ANQGSEA in the germline V gene. The V gene lost 2 bases and the J gene lost 2 bases, with 8 bases spanning the gap. There are 13 residues in the CDR3. CDR3 in amino acids: CSVETPSTDTQYF. In DNA, the CDR3 is TGCAGCGTTGAAACCCCATCCACAGATACGCAGTATTTT.

The chain is built from TRBV5-5 and TRBJ2-1; 10 nucleotides agree with TRBD2. From germline, CDR1 is SGHKS and CDR2 YYEKEE (reference sequence). Trimming at V came to 5 bases and at J to 15 bases, leaving 8 bases not matched to a gene. The CDR3 sequence is 12 residues long. This chain's CDR3 is CASSRLAGPPFF. The CDR3 DNA reads as TGTGCCAGCAGTAGACTAGCGGGCCCTCCGTTCTTC.

This clonotype was seen ten or more times. The chain carries TRBV6-2 or TRBV6-3 and TRBJ2-5, with 10 bases aligning to TRBD1. Losses at the gene ends were 6 bases for V and 11 bases for J; bases not matched to a gene: 18. Germline lookup yields CDR1 MNHEY and CDR2 SVGEGT. This CDR3 has 16 residues. CDR3 sequence reads: CASSPLPGQGSPGQYF. The CDR3 nucleotides are TGTGCCAGCAGCCCTCTGCCGGGACAGGGGTCGCCGGGGCAGTACTTC.

The table lists this clonotype with many counts. V usage is TRBV6-2 or TRBV6-3 and J usage is TRBJ2-1; 12 bases align to TRBD2. The germline CDR1 and CDR2 sequences are MNHEY and SVGEGT. V shed 4 bases and J 3 bases; nucleotides not matched to a gene: 7. The CDR3 totals 17 residues. The CDR3 DNA sequence: TGTGCCAGCAGTTCGCGACTAGCGGGGGACCTCTACAATGAGCAGTTCTTC. The encoded protein is CASSSRLAGDLYNEQFF.

This clonotype has a count of ten or more. The chain combines TRBV20-1 with TRBJ1-5, with 8 nucleotides matching TRBD1. The CDR3 is made up of 13 amino acids. In germline, CDR1 is DFQATT, CDR2 SNEGSKA (reference sequence). The V segment lost 5 bases and the J segment 6 bases; nucleotides outside the gene matches: 6. In DNA, the CDR3 is TGCAGTGCTGGACAGGGTCCTCGTCAGCCCCAGCATTTT. Protein: CSAGQGPRQPQHF.

This clonotype has more than one count but fewer than ten. A read error may be the cause here, since a much bigger clone is one base away. The chain has TRBV29-1 and TRBJ2-6; 7 positions agree with TRBD1. V was clipped by 5 bases and J by 0 bases; unmatched bases: 7. Germline lookup yields CDR1 SQVTM and CDR2 ANQGSEA. The CDR3 extends over 16 amino acids. The chain's CDR3 is CSVIGQECSGANVLTF. The CDR3, as DNA: TGCAGCGTTATCGGACAGGAATGCTCTGGGGCCAACGTCCTGACTTTC.

This sequence joins TRBV19 and TRBJ1-2; 10 bases are a match to TRBD1. Germline lookup yields CDR1 LNHDA and CDR2 SQIVND (reference sequence). This CDR3 has 14 amino acids. Unmatched junction bases numbered 7, after V lost 7 bases and J lost 5 bases. In nucleotides, the CDR3 is TGTGCCAGTACCAGGGACAGGGGACTATATGGCTACACCTTC. It encodes CASTRDRGLYGYTF.

V usage is TRBV12-3 or TRBV12-4 and J usage is TRBJ1-1; 10 nucleotides agree with TRBD1. The CDR3 is 15 amino acids. The V gene end was trimmed by 6 bases and the J gene end by 0 bases; junction bases not matched to a gene: 4. CDR3 sequence reads: CASRAGTGVNTEAFF. The CDR3 bases are TGTGCCAGCAGGGCTGGGACAGGGGTGAACACTGAAGCTTTCTTT.

A few counts support this clonotype. The V and J genes are TRBV28 and TRBJ2-3; TRBD2 matches at 10 bases. CDR1 and CDR2 (germline): MDHEN, SYDVKM. The CDR3 runs to 14 residues. The junction had 8 bases not matched to a gene; V was cut back by 9 bases and J by 5 bases. This CDR3 reads CASQRGGEVDTQYF. CDR3 DNA: TGTGCCAGTCAGCGGGGGGGCGAGGTAGATACGCAGTATTTT.

The J gene is TRBJ2-3, the V gene TRBV12-3 or TRBV12-4, with D perhaps assigned TRBD1 or TRBD2 (6 bases each). The V gene lost 0 bases and the J gene lost 3 bases, with 13 bases spanning the gap. This CDR3 comprises 16 residues. CDR3 bases: TGTGCCAGCAGTTTAGCCCCGGGGGCCGTAACAGATACGCAGTATTTT. Its translation is CASSLAPGAVTDTQYF.

This clonotype was recorded at least ten times. The chain has TRBV7-2 and TRBJ2-5; D not resolved. Germline CDR1 is SGHTA and CDR2 is FQGNSA. V was pared by 2 bases and J by 0 bases, with 4 bases between. The CDR3 loop spans 13 amino acids. Here the CDR3 reads CASSLMYQETQYF. In DNA, the CDR3 is TGTGCCAGCAGCTTAATGTACCAAGAGACCCAGTACTTC.

As regards this clonotype: Germline and junction disagree at one end, which may indicate a read error. The genes are TRBV20-1 and TRBJ1-2; D remains ambiguous. The CDR3 consists of 13 residues. From germline, CDR1 is DFQATT and CDR2 SNEGSKA (reference sequence). CDR3 sequence reads: CSARAGSVDGSTF. The DNA of the CDR3 is TGCAGTGCTAGAGCTGGGTCGGTTGATGGCTCCACCTTC.

The table lists this clonotype with a few counts. This chain uses TRBV30 with TRBJ1-6; unclear D gene. V shed 4 bases and J shed 9 bases, with 10 bases lying between them. This CDR3 has 12 amino acids. Germline lookup yields CDR1 GTSNPN and CDR2 SVGIG (reference sequence). CDR3 sequence: CAWTGSLSPLHF. CDR3 coding DNA: TGTGCCTGGACCGGCAGTCTTTCACCCCTCCACTTT.

This clonotype was recorded at least ten times. The V and J genes are TRBV6-1 and TRBJ1-2, with 7 bases lining up with TRBD1. J was trimmed by 4 bases and V by 4 bases; bases with no gene match: 0. Germline assignment: CDR1 MNHNS and CDR2 SASEGT. The CDR3 is 12 amino acids. DNA for the CDR3: TGTGCCAGCAGTGGGGACAGCTATGGCTACACCTTC. Protein product: CASSGDSYGYTF.